The T cell receptor (beta chain) described here comes from a study of T cell repertoires in cytomegalovirus infection. TCRdb passed the reads through MiXCR, listing each CDR3 protein once. Of roughly 640,000 distinct CDR3 sequences in the sample, 20% to 30% were seen once. With 3 bases clipped from V and 2 bases from J, the junction kept 7 bases outside the gene matches. CDR1 is SGHRS and CDR2 is YFSETQ in the germline V gene. The CDR3 is made up of 16 amino acids. The sequenced sample consisted of CD8+ T cells from PBMCs. The TCR was taken from a human donor in good health (CMV status not recorded). Some clones in this sample may be carry-over from other donors' samples. The chain carries TRBV5-1 and TRBJ2-1; TRBD2 aligns across 8 bases. CDR3 sequence: CASSSGERGPYNEQFF. The CDR3 DNA follows: TGCGCCAGCAGCTCCGGGGAGCGGGGGCCCTACAATGAGCAGTTCTTC.